This T cell receptor beta chain was captured by sequencing in a study of T-cell reconstitution after alpha-beta-depleted transplantation in children. Study-level findings and limits: Several hundred expanded graft clones reportedly gave rise to the alpha-beta T cells present about two months after transplant. Surviving recipient T cells and thymic progenitors accounted for the high day-60 TCRbeta diversity observed in some patients. Newly produced T cells mostly accounted for T-cell counts and diversity one year post-transplant.

This clonotype has just a few counts. Its antigen is not identified. Unique molecular identifiers were built into the TCRbeta library. In TCRdb, the PCR reads were re-called with MiXCR into one record per CDR3 protein. The table shows 500,000 or so distinct CDR3 sequences, with more than 9.5% occurring only once. Germline lookup yields CDR1 GTSNPN and CDR2 SVGIG (reference sequence). The CDR3 is 12 residues long. V lost 2 bases, J lost 5 bases, and 8 bases lay in between. This sequence was found in a female patient aged 2 to 10 who had a stem cell transplant for aplastic anemia, so the T cells may come from the graft donor. V is TRBV30 and J is TRBJ2-3; no definite D call. The sample in question was PBMCs, mostly from graft donor cells, obtained 180 days after TCRalphabeta/CD19-depleted stem cell transplant. The CDR3 loop is CAWSIRQDTQYF. The CDR3 DNA sequence: TGTGCCTGGAGTATCCGGCAAGATACGCAGTATTTT.